This TCR beta chain stems from a study of blood T cell repertoires in COVID-19. Overall study context: The study drew acute and convalescent COVID-19 samples from the United States, Italy and Spain.

Germline assignment: CDR1 LNHDA and CDR2 SQIVND (reference sequence). V gave up 10 bases and J gave up 3 bases; unmatched junction bases: 8. The length of the CDR3 is 15 residues. Residents of 24 US areas, aged roughly 18 to 89 years, made up the participants. Among Cohort 3 donors, those recovered had two negative PCRs, clearance, or symptom resolution. Using immunoSEQ multiplex PCR, the repertoire was profiled, and TCRdb retains in-frame clones only, with some absent. This table has about 400,000 clones, roughly 87% appearing once. This sequence joins TRBV19 and TRBJ1-5, with 11 bases matching TRBD1. The clonotype originates from a woman in her twenties or thirties who had recovered from COVID-19. Material: PBMCs or T cells enriched from blood (not recorded which). The CDR3 loop is CATAGQGANNQPQHF. As DNA, the CDR3 is TGTGCCACCGCCGGACAGGGGGCAAACAATCAGCCCCAGCATTTT. The full variable domain, in which reference TRBV19 and TRBJ1-5 provide the parts outside the CDR3, is DGGITQSPKYLFRKEGQNVTLSCEQNLNHDAMYWYRQDPGQGLRLIYYSQIVNDFQKGDIAEGYSVSREKKESFPLTVTSAQKNPTAFYLCATAGQGANNQPQHFGDGTRLSIL.